These T cell receptor beta chains were read from a single sample in a study of cytomegalovirus exposure and HLA in healthy donors. Generated by immunoSEQ multiplex PCR, the TCRdb table keeps only in-frame clones and is missing some. This table holds roughly 260,000 clones, roughly 89% found once. The specimen sequenced was PBMCs. The receptors shown here come from a man between 18 and 35 years old in good health and CMV-seronegative. The CDR3 runs from the conserved cysteine through the conserved F or W.

TRBV5-1	TRBJ2-2	CASSYSGTGELFF
TRBV7-9	TRBJ2-3	CASISSGDTQYF
TRBV9	TRBJ2-1	CASSVGGINEQFF
TRBV6-6	TRBJ2-3	CASSYSQNTNTQYF
TRBV18	TRBJ2-1	CASSRSGVSNEQFF
TRBV6-5	TRBJ1-1	CASSREMNTEAFF
TRBV5-1	TRBJ2-5	CASSPGLAKETQYF
TRBV7-2	TRBJ1-4	CASSPGMGRKLFF
TRBV6-1	TRBJ2-6	CASSEEGAGANVLTF
TRBV5-1	TRBJ2-1	CASSESGGWEQFF
TRBV7-9	TRBJ1-1	CASSLPRDRQNTEAFF
TRBV4-2	TRBJ2-7	CASSQDGPSAYEQYF
TRBV23-1	TRBJ2-6	CASSLRCPDRVLGANVLTF
TRBV21-1	TRBJ1-1	CARTPTGMNTEAFF
TRBV4-3	TRBJ2-2	CASSQVFWGLNTGELFF
TRBV7-9	TRBJ1-2	CASSLIAGYYGYTF
TRBV9	TRBJ2-5	CASSPAGGQETQYF
TRBV11-2	TRBJ2-7	CASSLDPGPYEQYF
TRBV30	TRBJ1-1	CACDGGGSEAFF
TRBV4-1	TRBJ1-1	CASSQGGGRTFEAFF
TRBV7-9	TRBJ2-7	CASKQSAGIYEQYF
TRBV5-1	TRBJ2-7	CASSLGGTYSYEQYF
TRBV28	TRBJ2-3	CASTSTHRGYLDTQYF
TRBV15	TRBJ2-7	CATSRQVSYEQYF
TRBV4-1	TRBJ2-2	CASSQAVKGGRNTGELFF
TRBV7-6	TRBJ2-3	CASSYTSGALSTDTQYF
TRBV25-1	TRBJ2-7	CASSGAAGVGRYEQYF
TRBV30	TRBJ2-1	CAWAPGLANEQFF
TRBV7-9	TRBJ2-2	CASSQEGTGVATGELFF
TRBV7-2	TRBJ2-7	CASSPRAAGYEQYF
TRBV4-1	TRBJ1-1	CASSQDARAGNTEAFF
TRBV5-1	TRBJ1-3	CASSLQGTGNTIYF
TRBV2	TRBJ2-2	CASSVGLSGTGELFF
TRBV19	TRBJ1-1	CASSIYSATEAFF
TRBV11-2	TRBJ1-2	CASSLVVEGGYTF
TRBV7-2	TRBJ2-6	CASSLVWQISGANVLTF
TRBV4-2	TRBJ1-5	CASSQDLPGQGGQPQHF
TRBV14	TRBJ1-1	CASSLRRGWYTEAFF
TRBV1	TRBJ2-7	CTSSQDVLVDSYEQYF
TRBV5-1	TRBJ2-7	CASSFPDRFYEQYF